This entry is about one TCR beta chain. This CDR3 has 14 residues. The germline V gene encodes CDR1 MNHEY and CDR2 SMNVEV (reference sequence). V was shortened by 3 bases and J by 6 bases, with 9 bases between the two germline ends. This sample was included in a study of cytomegalovirus exposure and HLA in healthy donors. Overall study context: Earlier, approximately 180 million T cells were analyzed, and about 120 million unique TCR beta sequences were found among them.

Those who donated were healthy bone marrow donors. This PCR relied on a set of 60 Vbeta primers and 13 Jbeta primers. TCRdb's copy holds only in-frame clones and misses some; the assay was immunoSEQ multiplex PCR. The table includes 150,000 to 200,000 clones, about 80% detected once. This receptor was taken from a woman aged 18-29 years in good health and CMV-seropositive. Source material: PBMCs. The chain uses TRBV27 and TRBJ1-6; D gene ambiguous. The CDR3 protein is CASSLGSSNSPLHF. CDR3 DNA: TGTGCCAGCAGTTTGGGGAGCTCTAATTCACCCCTCCACTTT.